One and the same sample provided the 27 T cell receptor beta chains below, sequenced in a study of tumor-infiltrating lymphocytes in glioblastoma multiforme. TCR beta libraries were built from RNA through three nested multiplex PCR rounds using modified ARM-PCR. TCRdb re-derived calls from the multiplex PCR reads in MiXCR, one entry per CDR3 protein. This repertoire shows some 9,300 distinct CDR3 sequences, 74% found once; its top ten account for 60% to 85%. Sequencing input: brain tumor tissue. These receptor sequences come from a male donor with glioblastoma.

This clonotype showed up just once. CDR3 sequence: CASSGEFGGEAFF. The CDR3 DNA follows: TGTGCCAGCAGTGGCGAATTTGGGGGTGAAGCTTTCTTT. This sequence joins TRBV6-5 and TRBJ1-1; tentatively, D is TRBD1 (5 bases). V lost 5 bases, J lost 7 bases, and 14 bases lay in between. Germline-derived CDR1 and CDR2 are MNHEY and SVGAGI. The length of the CDR3 is 13 residues.

This clonotype was observed a single time. Relative to the germline gene, one junction end is altered; a read error may explain this. The chain carries TRBV29-1 and TRBJ2-5; D is possibly TRBD1 (5 bases). The CDR3 runs 13 residues. Germline values: CDR1 SQVTM, CDR2 ANQGSEA. CDR3 protein: CSVRGPVQEAQYF. In DNA, the CDR3 is TGCAGTGTTAGGGGTCCGGTGCAAGAGGCCCAGTACTTC.

This clonotype was seen a few times. This chain uses TRBV11-3 with TRBJ2-1; unclear D gene. Germline V gene data show CDR1 as SGHNT and CDR2 as YENEEA. The CDR3 is made up of 15 amino acids. V was cut by 5 bases and J by 2 bases, with 13 bases left in between. The CDR3 DNA reads as TGTGCCAGCAGCGACTCGACTCCGGCCTACAATGAGCAGTTCTTC. Amino acids: CASSDSTPAYNEQFF.

For this clonotype: Germline is not matched at one junction end, which may reflect a read error. V is TRBV25-1 and J is TRBJ2-2; D gene unclear. The CDR3 contains 17 residues. Germline assignment: CDR1 MGHDK and CDR2 SYGVNS. The CDR3: CASSAQEGRLGAGELFF. The CDR3 nucleotides are TGTGCAAGCAGTGCCCAAGAAGGGCGCCTTGGCGCCGGGGAGCTGTTTTTT.

J is TRBJ1-1 and V is TRBV12-3 or TRBV12-4; D not resolved. CDR3 length: 14 residues. Trimming removed 6 bases at V and 0 bases at J, with 11 bases between. CDR3 coding DNA: TGTGCCAGCAGATCAGGAGTCGTGAACACTGAAGCTTTCTTT. Its translation is CASRSGVVNTEAFF.

The table lists this clonotype with a few counts. A junction boundary mismatches the germline segment, possibly from a read error. This chain uses TRBV5-1 with TRBJ2-7; 7 bases align to TRBD2. The CDR3 loop spans 16 amino acids. CDR1 is SGHRS, CDR2 YFSETQ, per germline. The CDR3 DNA sequence: TGCGCCATCAGCTTGGCCGGGGGGAGCGTCTTATTCGTGCAGTACTTC. Protein: CAISLAGGSVLFVQYF.

This clonotype was counted once. It is unclear where the CDR3 begins or ends on the DNA, so no DNA is shown, and the CDR3 is as TCRdb lists it. V is TRBV28 and J is TRBJ2-2. Ends included, the CDR3 has 13 residues. CDR1 and CDR2 from the germline V gene are MDHEN and SYDVKM. The CDR3 sequence is CASSSSNTGELFF.

This clonotype was counted between two and nine times. The V call is TRBV7-9, the J call TRBJ2-3, with 9 bases aligning to TRBD2. Germline CDR1 SEHNR, CDR2 FQNEAQ (reference sequence). V lost 7 bases, J lost 3 bases, and 8 bases stayed unmatched. The CDR3 extends over 15 amino acids. DNA of the CDR3: TGTGCCAGCACCAATTTAGCGGGAGATACAGATACGCAGTATTTT. Its translation: CASTNLAGDTDTQYF.

The chain couples TRBV6-6 to TRBJ2-5; 7 bases are shared with TRBD2. The CDR3 contains 15 residues. Germline V CDR1 and CDR2: MNHNY, SVGAGI (reference sequence). J was trimmed by 4 bases and V by 5 bases; bases with no gene match: 10. The CDR3 DNA reads TGTGCCAGCAGTGACGGGAGGCTAGCTGGAGAGACCCAGTACTTC. Translation gives CASSDGRLAGETQYF.

The rearrangement links TRBV6-5 to TRBJ1-6; no firm D call. Germline lookup yields CDR1 MNHEY and CDR2 SVGAGI. This CDR3 contains 15 residues. Trimming cost V 0 bases and J 0 bases, with 3 bases left between them. The CDR3 sequence: CASSYSNSYNSPLHF. The CDR3 DNA reads as TGTGCCAGCAGTTACTCTAACTCCTATAATTCACCCCTCCACTTT.

This clonotype was counted a few times. J is TRBJ1-2 and V is TRBV11-3; D is unclear. The V gene's germline CDR1 is SGHNT and CDR2 YENEEA. V lost 5 bases and J lost 4, with 14 bases in between. The CDR3 extends over 14 amino acids. CDR3 amino acids: CASSLSVAAYGYTF. CDR3 sequence (DNA): TGTGCCAGCAGCCTTAGTGTGGCAGCCTATGGCTACACCTTC.

V is TRBV4-2 and J is TRBJ2-7; no clear D. This CDR3 comprises 13 residues. In germline, CDR1 is LGHNA, CDR2 YNFKEQ. Trimming removed 0 bases from V and 5 bases from J, with 8 bases in between. The CDR3 spells CASSQDRYNEQYF. CDR3 coding DNA: TGTGCCAGCAGCCAAGACAGGTATAACGAGCAGTACTTC.

The chain is built from TRBV11-3 and TRBJ2-7; D might be TRBD2 (5 bases). This CDR3 contains 14 residues. Trimming stripped 5 bases from V and 2 bases from J, with 13 bases between. CDR1 SGHNT and CDR2 YENEEA come from the germline V gene. In DNA, the CDR3 is TGTGCCAGCAGCCCACGGACGGGGACCTACGAGCAGTACTTC. As protein: CASSPRTGTYEQYF.

The CDR3 DNA follows: TGTGCCAGCAGCTTAGTTTTTCGGGCTAGCGGGAGTTTAAATGAGCAGTTCTTC. Translating it yields CASSLVFRASGSLNEQFF. This sequence joins TRBV11-2 and TRBJ2-1, with TRBD2 matching over 10 bases. The germline V gene encodes CDR1 SGHAT and CDR2 FQNNGV. The V segment lost 1 base and the J segment 7 bases; nucleotides outside the gene matches: 13. The CDR3 totals 18 residues.

As to this clonotype: A much larger clone lies a single base off, so this may be a read error. The chain combines TRBV20-1 with TRBJ2-1; 9 positions match TRBD2. The CDR3 spans 13 residues. Germline CDR1 DFQATT, CDR2 SNEGSKA (reference sequence). For the CDR3, the DNA is TGCTGTGCTAGAGATCCTAGCGGGGCCGAGCAGTTCTTC. Translation gives CCARDPSGAEQFF.

This sequence joins TRBV29-1 and TRBJ2-1; D remains ambiguous. There are 16 residues in the CDR3. Germline assignment: CDR1 SQVTM and CDR2 ANQGSEA. The V gene lost 0 bases and the J gene lost 0 bases, with 12 bases spanning the gap. CDR3 sequence: CSVEEQSRRSYNEQFF. The CDR3 DNA is TGCAGCGTTGAAGAACAAAGCCGTCGCTCCTACAATGAGCAGTTCTTC.

This chain links TRBV28 with TRBJ2-3; perhaps TRBD2 as D (6 bases). CDR3 length: 13 amino acids. Germline CDR1 MDHEN, CDR2 SYDVKM. The V end was cut by 10 bases, the J end by 1 base, with 12 bases between. This CDR3 reads CATSGGGTDTQYF. CDR3 sequence (DNA): TGTGCCACCTCAGGCGGGGGCACAGATACGCAGTATTTT.

The rearrangement links TRBV20-1 to TRBJ2-7, with TRBD2 matching 7 bases. The CDR3 extends over 15 amino acids. V gave up 5 bases and J gave up 3 bases; unmatched junction bases: 13. Germline lookup yields CDR1 DFQATT and CDR2 SNEGSKA (reference sequence). The CDR3 bases are TGCAGTGCTCGCCGGGACTACCTAAATTTCTACGAGCAGTACTTC. This translates into CSARRDYLNFYEQYF.

The chain links TRBV5-4 to TRBJ2-3; D not resolved. The CDR3 spans 15 residues. Germline values: CDR1 SGHNT, CDR2 YYREEE (reference sequence). Between the trimmed V and J ends, which lost 3 bases and 2 bases, there was a span of 13 bases. In DNA, the CDR3 is TGTGCCAGCAGCTCGGAGAGTAGAACCACAGATACGCAGTATTTT. It is translated as CASSSESRTTDTQYF.

A remark on this clonotype: A much larger clone sits a single nucleotide away, making a read error possible. V and J are TRBV6-2 or TRBV6-3 and TRBJ2-1, with D maybe TRBD2 (6 bases). Germline V gene lookup returns CDR1 MNHEY and CDR2 SVGEGT. The CDR3 consists of 13 residues. This CDR3 is CASRGLGKDEQSF. CDR3 DNA: TGTGCCAGCAGGGGACTGGGAAAGGATGAGCAGTCCTTC.

The V call is TRBV11-1, the J call TRBJ1-1; 7 nucleotides align to TRBD1. With V trimmed by 8 bases and J by 11 bases, 14 bases remained unmatched. The CDR3 extends over 13 amino acids. Germline CDR1 and CDR2: SGHAT and FQDESV (reference sequence). The CDR3 is CASLEEWDSEAFF. For the CDR3, the DNA is TGTGCCAGCTTAGAGGAGTGGGACAGCGAGGCTTTCTTT.

V usage is TRBV11-2 and J usage is TRBJ2-3; D could derive from TRBD1 or TRBD2 (5 bases each). CDR1 SGHAT and CDR2 FQNNGV come from the germline V gene. This CDR3 is built from 15 residues. The ends were cut back, 5 bases at V and 3 bases at J, with 15 bases in the middle. CDR3 DNA sequence: TGTGCCAGCAGCCCAGGGACGAGGGGAACAGATACGCAGTATTTT. Its protein is CASSPGTRGTDTQYF.

A few counts support this clonotype. The chain recombines TRBV11-3 with TRBJ2-3; maybe TRBD2 (6 bases). The CDR3 extends over 12 amino acids. Germline-derived CDR1 and CDR2 are SGHNT and YENEEA. V gave up 5 bases and J gave up 11 bases, with 14 bases separating them. The CDR3 protein is CASSLGEDVQYF. Written as DNA, the CDR3 is TGTGCCAGCAGCCTAGGGGAGGATGTGCAGTATTTT.

This clonotype has just a few counts. The rearrangement links TRBV20-1 to TRBJ2-7; 15 bases fit TRBD2. J was trimmed by 5 bases and V by 5 bases; bases with no gene match: 7. In germline, CDR1 is DFQATT, CDR2 SNEGSKA (reference sequence). The CDR3 contains 15 residues. The CDR3 protein is CSAQGLAGGRHEQYF. DNA for the CDR3: TGCAGTGCTCAGGGACTAGCGGGAGGAAGACACGAGCAGTACTTC.

This rearrangement joins TRBV6-1 to TRBJ2-1, with TRBD2 matching over 8 bases. V was clipped by 4 bases and J by 6 bases; unmatched bases: 5. The CDR3 length is 14 residues. Germline V lookup: CDR1 MNHNS, CDR2 SASEGT. The CDR3 sequence is CASSVGLDLNEQFF. CDR3 bases: TGTGCCAGCAGTGTGGGACTAGACCTCAATGAGCAGTTCTTC.

Concerning this clonotype: This may arise from a read error, as a much more abundant clone is one base away. The chain uses TRBV28 and TRBJ1-5; 7 bases line up with TRBD1. Germline V lookup: CDR1 MDHEN, CDR2 SYDVKM. CDR3 length equals 15 residues. The CDR3 protein is CVSSLGRGPNQPQHF. Here the CDR3 DNA reads TGTGTCAGCAGTTTAGGTAGGGGGCCCAATCAGCCCCAGCATTTT.

The chain carries TRBV5-6 and TRBJ1-2, with 7 bases that match TRBD1. This CDR3 is 14 amino acids long. The V segment lost 4 bases and the J segment 6 bases; nucleotides outside the gene matches: 9. Germline CDR1 SGHDT, CDR2 YYEEEE. CDR3 region: CASSPTGQIHGYTF. The CDR3 DNA follows: TGTGCCAGCAGCCCAACGGGACAGATCCATGGCTACACCTTC.